The source of this T cell receptor (beta chain) is a study of T cell clonality in common variable immunodeficiency. Many counts were recorded for this clone. The CDR3 goes on 3 residues after the read ends, and that part is filled in from the germline J gene. The CDR3 covers 15 residues. The V gene's germline CDR1 is SGHRS and CDR2 YFSETQ. After removal of 4 bases from V and 2 bases from J, the junction contained 3 bases not matched to a gene. Assay: immunoSEQ multiplex PCR; the TCRdb copy retains only in-frame clones and omits some. The sample is made up of around 32,000 clones, none counted only once.

The TCR comes from a person between 18 and 75 years old in good health. Sequences were obtained from peripheral blood mononuclear cells. This chain joins TRBV5-1 and TRBJ2-3; 11 bases are shared with TRBD2. The DNA read from the CDR3 is TGCGCCAGCAGCAGTAGCGGGGGGGTCACAGATACG. This codes for CASSSSGGVTDT. The CDR3, in full, reads CASSSSGGVTDTQYF. The variable domain in full, with the rest retrieved from reference TRBV5-1 and TRBJ2-3, is KAGVTQTPRYLIKTRGQQVTLSCSPISGHRSVSWYQQTPGQGLQFLFEYFSETQRNKGNFPGRFSGRQFSNSRSEMNVSTLELGDSALYLCASSSSGGVTDTQYFGPGTRLTVL.